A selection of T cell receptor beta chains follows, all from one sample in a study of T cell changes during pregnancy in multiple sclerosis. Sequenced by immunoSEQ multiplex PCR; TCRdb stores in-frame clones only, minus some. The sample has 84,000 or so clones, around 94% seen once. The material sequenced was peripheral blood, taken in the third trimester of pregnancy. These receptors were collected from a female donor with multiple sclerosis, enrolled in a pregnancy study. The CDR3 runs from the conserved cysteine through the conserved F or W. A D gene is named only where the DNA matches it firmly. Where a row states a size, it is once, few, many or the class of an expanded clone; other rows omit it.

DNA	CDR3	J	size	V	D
TGTGCCAGCAGCTTCGGAGCTAATGAAAAACTGTTTTTT	CASSFGANEKLFF	TRBJ1-4	.	TRBV5-4	.
TGTGCCATCAGGAGGGAAGCGACAGATACGCAGTATTTT	CAIRREATDTQYF	TRBJ2-3	.	TRBV10-3	.
TGTGCCAGCAGCTCCTATAGCGGGAGCTCCTACAATGAGCAGTTCTTC	CASSSYSGSSYNEQFF	TRBJ2-1	.	TRBV7-9	TRBD2
TGTGCCAGCAGTTACGGGACAGGGAACACTGAAGCTTTCTTT	CASSYGTGNTEAFF	TRBJ1-1	.	TRBV6-6	TRBD1
TGTGCCAGCAGTGCAGGGTTGATTGAAAAACTGTTTTTT	CASSAGLIEKLFF	TRBJ1-4	few	TRBV2	.
TGTGCTAGTGGTTCGAACCCTAGCGTCTCGAACACCGGGGAGCTGTTTTTT	CASGSNPSVSNTGELFF	TRBJ2-2	.	TRBV12-5	.
TGTGCCAGCAGCTTGGACAGCGCCCCCACTGAAGCTTTCTTT	CASSLDSAPTEAFF	TRBJ1-1	.	TRBV7-3	.
TGCGCCAGCAGAAGGTCTAGGGCGGGAACGGCCAACGTCCTGACTTTC	CASRRSRAGTANVLTF	TRBJ2-6	.	TRBV23-1	.
TGCGCCAGCAGCCTCAGGGGAAGCTCTGGGGCCAACGTCCTGACTTTC	CASSLRGSSGANVLTF	TRBJ2-6	.	TRBV5-1	.
TGTGCCAGCTCACCACGCCGAGCCTATAATGAAAAACTGTTTTTT	CASSPRRAYNEKLFF	TRBJ1-4	.	TRBV18	.
TGTGCCAGCAGCTTAGGTGACAGGGCCTCTGGAAACACCATATATTTT	CASSLGDRASGNTIYF	TRBJ1-3	.	TRBV7-9	TRBD1
TGTGCCTGGACTGTTGGCTTTGGATGGGAGGAAGCTTTCTTT	CAWTVGFGWEEAFF	TRBJ1-1	.	TRBV30	.
TGTGCCAGCAATGCAATCAAAGCGGGCAATGAGCAGTTCTTC	CASNAIKAGNEQFF	TRBJ2-1	.	TRBV2	.
TGTGCCAGCAGCCATACAGGGAAGAGCGAGCAGTACTTC	CASSHTGKSEQYF	TRBJ2-7	.	TRBV5-6	.
TGTGCCATCAGTGAGTCGAGGGTTGGCGGAACAGATACGCAGTATTTT	CAISESRVGGTDTQYF	TRBJ2-3	.	TRBV10-3	.
TGTGCCAGCAGTTTATGGGGATCCAGGGTTAACAATGAGCAGTTCTTC	CASSLWGSRVNNEQFF	TRBJ2-1	.	TRBV28	.
TGTGCCAGCAGCTCCAGGGGGCTAGAGTCTGGAAACACCATATATTTT	CASSSRGLESGNTIYF	TRBJ1-3	.	TRBV7-9	TRBD1
TGTGCCAGCAGTTACGACAGTGGCCAGCCCCAGCATTTT	CASSYDSGQPQHF	TRBJ1-5	.	TRBV2	.
TGTGCCAGTAGACTCGACAGGGGGGTCTCTGAAGCTTTCTTT	CASRLDRGVSEAFF	TRBJ1-1	.	TRBV19	TRBD1
TGTGCCTGGAGACTCGGACAGGGGACCTACGAGCAGTACTTC	CAWRLGQGTYEQYF	TRBJ2-7	.	TRBV30	TRBD1
TGCGCCAGCAGCGGACAGGGGGCCAATGAAGCTTTCTTT	CASSGQGANEAFF	TRBJ1-1	.	TRBV10-2	TRBD1
TGTGCCTGGAGTGTACGGGACAGGGGGCGAGATACGCAGTATTTT	CAWSVRDRGRDTQYF	TRBJ2-3	.	TRBV30	TRBD1
TGTGCCAGCAGCCTCCGGGACTTACGTGGGGGGGAGCAGTACTTC	CASSLRDLRGGEQYF	TRBJ2-7	.	TRBV7-6	.
TGTGCCAGCAGCTTGGGGCCCCCTGGCGGGAGGTCTGGGGCCAACGTCCTGACTTTC	CASSLGPPGGRSGANVLTF	TRBJ2-6	.	TRBV5-6	TRBD2
TGTGCCAGCAGTTTAGAGGGGGATAGCAATCAGCCCCAGCATTTT	CASSLEGDSNQPQHF	TRBJ1-5	.	TRBV28	.
TGTGCCAGCACGACGAACCTCGAAGCGGCTTTCTTT	CASTTNLEAAFF	TRBJ1-1	.	TRBV28	.
TGTGCCAGCAGCTTAGTAGAGAACACTGAAGCTTTCTTT	CASSLVENTEAFF	TRBJ1-1	.	TRBV11-1	.
TGTGCCAGTAGTAGAACGGGGACAGGGGGCTTCTATGGCTACACCTTC	CASSRTGTGGFYGYTF	TRBJ1-2	once	TRBV19	TRBD1
TGTGCCAGCAGCTTATCCACAGGCAATCAGCCCCAGCATTTT	CASSLSTGNQPQHF	TRBJ1-5	.	TRBV11-2	.